This entry lists 4 T cell receptor beta chains sequenced from one sample in a study of cytomegalovirus exposure and HLA in healthy donors. Method: immunoSEQ multiplex PCR; TCRdb's copy keeps in-frame clones and lacks some. Here the sample spans 150,000 to 250,000 clones, roughly three quarters being singletons. Sequenced sample: PBMCs. These receptors came from a woman in her twenties or thirties in good health and CMV-seronegative.

A single count supports this clone. This chain connects TRBV5-4 to TRBJ2-6; 8 bases are a match to TRBD2. The junction had 2 bases not matched to a gene; V was cut back by 5 bases and J by 1 base. The germline gives CDR1 SGHNT, CDR2 YYREEE (reference sequence). This CDR3 is 15 amino acids long. Here the CDR3 DNA reads TGTGCCAGCAGTACGGGGGGGTCTGGGGCCAACGTCCTGACTTTC. Protein sequence: CASSTGGSGANVLTF.

The CDR3 reads CASSPSSGTPHSPLHF. In nucleotides, the CDR3 is TGTGCCAGCAGCCCTTCATCCGGGACACCTCATTCACCCCTCCACTTT. The rearrangement links TRBV9 to TRBJ1-6; tentative D call: TRBD1 (6 bases). Germline CDR1 and CDR2: SGDLS and YYNGEE. The CDR3 spans 16 residues. The V and J ends lost 4 bases and 8 bases respectively, with 19 bases between them.

This chain connects TRBV5-6 to TRBJ1-6, with 9 nucleotides matching TRBD1. From germline, CDR1 is SGHDT and CDR2 YYEEEE. The CDR3 totals 15 residues. Trimming removed 5 bases from V and 7 bases from J; junction bases left unmatched: 7. This chain's CDR3 is CASRRYRGLNSPLHF. In nucleotides, the CDR3 is TGTGCCAGCAGAAGGTACAGGGGGCTCAATTCACCCCTCCACTTT.

The rearrangement uses TRBV5-1 and TRBJ2-2, with D perhaps matching TRBD1 (6 bases). Deletions cut 2 bases from V and 6 bases from J, with 17 bases between. The CDR3 is made up of 16 amino acids. CDR1 and CDR2 (germline): SGHRS, YFSETQ. The CDR3 here is CASSLTGLGNPGELFF. The CDR3 nucleotides read TGCGCCAGCAGCTTAACAGGGCTAGGGAATCCCGGGGAGCTGTTTTTT. Drawing the rest from reference TRBV5-1 and TRBJ2-2, the complete variable domain is KAGVTQTPRYLIKTRGQQVTLSCSPISGHRSVSWYQQTPGQGLQFLFEYFSETQRNKGNFPGRFSGRQFSNSRSEMNVSTLELGDSALYLCASSLTGLGNPGELFFGEGSRLTVL.